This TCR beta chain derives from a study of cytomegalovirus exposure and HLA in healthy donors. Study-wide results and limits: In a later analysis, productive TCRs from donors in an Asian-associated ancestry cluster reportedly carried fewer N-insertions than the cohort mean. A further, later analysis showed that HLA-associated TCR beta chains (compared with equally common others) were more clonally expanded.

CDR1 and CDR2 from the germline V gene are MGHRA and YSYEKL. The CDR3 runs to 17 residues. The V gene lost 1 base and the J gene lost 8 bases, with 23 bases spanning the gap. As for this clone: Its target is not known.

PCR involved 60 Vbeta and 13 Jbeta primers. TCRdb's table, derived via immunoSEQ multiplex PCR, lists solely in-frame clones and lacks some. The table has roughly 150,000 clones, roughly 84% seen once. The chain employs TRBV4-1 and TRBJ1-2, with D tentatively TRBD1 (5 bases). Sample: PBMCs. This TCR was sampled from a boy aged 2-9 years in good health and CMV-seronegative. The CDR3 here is CASSQGSAQAVSLGYTF. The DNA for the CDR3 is TGCGCCAGCAGCCAAGGATCGGCACAGGCCGTATCGTTGGGCTACACCTTC.